This T cell receptor beta chain was sequenced during a study of early T cells in non-severe SARS-CoV-2 infection. Whole-study context: From unsorted whole blood, bulk RNA was sequenced, and the chains remained unpaired.

Germline V CDR1 and CDR2: MNHEY, SVGEGT. With 8 bases clipped from V and 3 bases from J, the junction kept 9 bases outside the gene matches. This CDR3 has 14 residues. Study observations and caveats: The VDJdb matching leaned toward anti-spike CD8 responses and overlooked private and CD4 specificities.

Worth noting for this clonotype: As yet, its antigen is unknown.

The TCR library protocol attached unique molecular identifiers to the individual cDNA molecules. MiXCR, run by TCRdb on the 5' RACE reads, gives a single entry per CDR3 protein. Here the sample spans some 25,000 distinct CDR3 sequences, about 4.4% being singletons. Sequencing was carried out using whole blood. The TCR originated in an adult who was a healthcare worker with PCR-confirmed SARS-CoV-2 infection or an uninfected control (not recorded which). The chain uses TRBV6-2 or TRBV6-3 and TRBJ2-7; 8 bases align to TRBD1. The CDR3 DNA follows: TGTGCCAGCCACGAGACAGGGGTCAGCTACGAGCAGTACTTC. It is translated as CASHETGVSYEQYF.